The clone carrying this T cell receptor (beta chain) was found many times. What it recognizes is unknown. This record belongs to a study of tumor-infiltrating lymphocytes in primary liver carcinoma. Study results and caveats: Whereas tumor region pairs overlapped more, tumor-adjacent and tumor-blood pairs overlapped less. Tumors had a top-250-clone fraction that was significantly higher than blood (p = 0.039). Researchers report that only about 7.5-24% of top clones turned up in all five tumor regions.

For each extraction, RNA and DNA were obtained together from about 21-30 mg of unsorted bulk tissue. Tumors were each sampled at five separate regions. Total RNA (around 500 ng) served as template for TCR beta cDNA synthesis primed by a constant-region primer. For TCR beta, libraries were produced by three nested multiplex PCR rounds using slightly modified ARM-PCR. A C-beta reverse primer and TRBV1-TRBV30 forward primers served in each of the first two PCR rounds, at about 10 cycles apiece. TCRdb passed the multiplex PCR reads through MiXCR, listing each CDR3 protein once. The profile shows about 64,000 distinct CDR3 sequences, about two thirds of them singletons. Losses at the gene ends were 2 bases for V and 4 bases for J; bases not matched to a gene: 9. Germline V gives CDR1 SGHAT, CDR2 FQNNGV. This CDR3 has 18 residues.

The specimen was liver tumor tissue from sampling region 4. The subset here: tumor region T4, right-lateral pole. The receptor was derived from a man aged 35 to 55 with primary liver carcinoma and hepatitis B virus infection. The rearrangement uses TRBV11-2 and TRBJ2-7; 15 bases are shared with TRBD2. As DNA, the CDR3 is TGTGCCAGCAGCTTATCCGTTGGACTAGCGGGAGGGGGGTACGAGCAGTACTTC. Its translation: CASSLSVGLAGGGYEQYF.